This T cell receptor beta chain was profiled in a study of CD8 T cells in ankylosing spondylitis. TCRdb re-derived calls from the 5' RACE reads in MiXCR, one entry per CDR3 protein. Seen here are more than 25,000 distinct CDR3 sequences, about 5.3% observed once, and the top ten hold around 1.9%. This clonotype was counted at least ten times. The junction had 6 bases not matched to a gene; V was cut back by 0 bases and J by 2 bases. The CDR3 loop spans 17 amino acids. Germline V gene data show CDR1 as SGDLS and CDR2 as YYNGEE. This sequence originates from a female donor with ankylosing spondylitis or in good health (not recorded which). V usage is TRBV9 and J usage is TRBJ2-3, with 10 bases that match TRBD2. The sequencing sample was made of blood, either unsorted or a sorted T cell fraction (not recorded which). The CDR3 DNA is TGTGCCAGCAGCGTAGTTGGTAGCGGGGGGCCCACAGATACGCAGTATTTT. It specifies CASSVVGSGGPTDTQYF.